This T cell receptor beta chain was identified during a study of CD8 T cells in ankylosing spondylitis. Study findings and constraints: A motif in TCR beta, a set of 8 or 9 highly homologous variants, appeared characteristic of ankylosing spondylitis blood. Reportedly, disease-linked clones are significantly enriched in ankylosing spondylitis patients' matched synovial fluid.

CDR1 DFQATT and CDR2 SNEGSKA come from the germline V gene (reference sequence). With V trimmed by 2 bases and J by 2 bases, 2 bases remained unmatched. The CDR3 extends over 13 amino acids. Quantitative barcoded 5'-RACE was used to prepare TCR beta libraries. TCRdb processed the 5' RACE reads anew with MiXCR; each CDR3 protein has one entry. The sample shows 230,000 or so distinct CDR3 sequences, 20% to 30% of them seen only once. Notes on this clonotype: Its antigen remains unidentified.

The J gene is TRBJ2-5, the V gene TRBV20-1, with 7 bases lining up with TRBD1. The sample consisted of blood, either unsorted or a sorted T cell fraction (not recorded which). This clonotype was sampled from a male donor with ankylosing spondylitis or in good health (not recorded which). CDR3 loop: CSARKTGQETQYF. The CDR3, as DNA: TGCAGTGCTAGAAAGACAGGGCAAGAGACCCAGTACTTC.